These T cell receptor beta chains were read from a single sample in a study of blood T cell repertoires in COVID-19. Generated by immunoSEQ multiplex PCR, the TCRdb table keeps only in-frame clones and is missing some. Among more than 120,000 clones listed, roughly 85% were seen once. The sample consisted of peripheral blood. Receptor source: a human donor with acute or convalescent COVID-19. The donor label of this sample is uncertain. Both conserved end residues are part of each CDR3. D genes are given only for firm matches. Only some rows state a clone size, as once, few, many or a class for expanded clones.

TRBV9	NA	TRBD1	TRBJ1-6	CASSVAGQGGSPLHF	TGTGCCAGCAGCGTAGCGGGACAGGGTGGTTCACCCCTCCACTTT
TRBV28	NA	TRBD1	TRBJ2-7	CASSTNDRAGQYF	TGTGCCAGCAGTACAAATGACAGGGCAGGGCAGTACTTC
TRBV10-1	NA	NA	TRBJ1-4	CARVGGEKLFF	TGCGCCAGGGTCGGGGGTGAAAAACTGTTTTTT
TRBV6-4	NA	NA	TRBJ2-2	CASSLGNTGELFF	TGTGCCAGCAGTCTCGGTAACACCGGGGAGCTGTTTTTT
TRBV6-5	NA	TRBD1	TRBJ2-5	CASFGTANQETQYF	TGTGCCAGCTTCGGGACAGCAAACCAAGAGACCCAGTACTTC
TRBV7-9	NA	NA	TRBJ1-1	CASSENGMNTEAFF	TGTGCCAGCAGTGAAAACGGGATGAACACTGAAGCTTTCTTT
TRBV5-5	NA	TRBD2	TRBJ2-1	CASSFRGSTYNEQFF	TGTGCCAGCAGCTTTCGCGGGAGCACATACAATGAGCAGTTCTTC
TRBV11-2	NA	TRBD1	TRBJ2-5	CASSSGQRETQYF	TGTGCCAGCAGCTCGGGACAGAGGGAGACCCAGTACTTC
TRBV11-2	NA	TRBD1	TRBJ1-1	CASSRSWQGASNTEAFF	TGTGCCAGCAGTCGTTCCTGGCAGGGGGCATCGAACACTGAAGCTTTCTTT
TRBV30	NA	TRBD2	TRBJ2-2	CAWSVRTSGVTGELFF	TGTGCCTGGAGTGTCCGGACTAGCGGGGTCACCGGGGAGCTGTTTTTT
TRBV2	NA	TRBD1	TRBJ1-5	CASRWTGESNQPQHF	TGTGCCAGCAGGTGGACAGGGGAGAGCAATCAGCCCCAGCATTTT
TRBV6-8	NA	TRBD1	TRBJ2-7	CASSYPGQTKAYEQYF	TGTGCCAGCAGTTACCCGGGACAGACTAAAGCCTACGAGCAGTACTTC
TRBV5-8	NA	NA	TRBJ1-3	CASRLSGNTIYF	TGTGCCAGCAGGCTGAGTGGAAACACCATATATTTT
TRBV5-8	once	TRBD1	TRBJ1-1	CASSLRTGVNTEAFF	TGTGCCAGCAGCTTGCGGACAGGGGTAAACACTGAAGCTTTCTTT
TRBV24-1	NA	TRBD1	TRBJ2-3	CATSEWDSPGGTQYF	TGTGCCACCAGTGAATGGGACAGCCCAGGGGGTACGCAGTATTTT